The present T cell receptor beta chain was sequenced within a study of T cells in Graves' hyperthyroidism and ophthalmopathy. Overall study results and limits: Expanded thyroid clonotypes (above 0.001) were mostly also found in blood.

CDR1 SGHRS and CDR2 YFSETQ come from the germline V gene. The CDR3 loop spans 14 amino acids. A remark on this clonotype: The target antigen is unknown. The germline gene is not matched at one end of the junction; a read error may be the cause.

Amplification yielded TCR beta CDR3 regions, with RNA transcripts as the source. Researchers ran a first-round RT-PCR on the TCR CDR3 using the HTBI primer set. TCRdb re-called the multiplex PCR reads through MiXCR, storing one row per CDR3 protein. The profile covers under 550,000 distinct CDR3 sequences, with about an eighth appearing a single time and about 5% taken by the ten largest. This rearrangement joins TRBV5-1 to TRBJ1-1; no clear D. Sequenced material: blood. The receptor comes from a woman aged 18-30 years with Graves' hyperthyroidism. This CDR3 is CASGLDVLNTEAFF. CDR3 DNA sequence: TGCGCCAGCGGCTTGGACGTTTTGAACACTGAAGCTTTCTTT.